The sequence of this T cell receptor (beta chain) was determined in a study of T cell responses to AZD1222 COVID-19 vaccine. Study-wide results and limits: Most donors were white British and more were female, and clonal diversity was possibly underestimated. Reports indicate that nearly half of spike-specific TCRs are directed at unmutated variant regions. Repertoire samples came only from after the peak T cell response. At baseline, just six or seven AZD1222 recipients tested seropositive.

The V end was cut by 4 bases, the J end by 2 bases, with 15 bases between. The CDR3 runs to 15 residues. Germline CDR1 is SGHRS and CDR2 is YFSETQ. Sequenced by immunoSEQ multiplex PCR; TCRdb stores in-frame clones only, minus some. The data show approximately 140,000 clones, more than 90% seen once. Comments on this clone: Its specificity is not known.

The sequence was obtained from an adult who received the AZD1222 COVID-19 vaccine. V is TRBV5-1 and J is TRBJ2-5, with D perhaps matching TRBD1 (6 bases). The sample here was peripheral blood, taken 28 days after the second AZD1222 dose. The CDR3 is CASSTHRTVQETQYF. CDR3 nucleotides: TGCGCCAGCAGCACCCACCGGACAGTACAAGAGACCCAGTACTTC.